The T cell receptor beta chain described here comes from a study of blood T cell repertoires in COVID-19. Study background: Some COVID-19 samples were acute and others convalescent; all came from the United States, Italy and Spain. The analysed material was cDNA or gDNA that came from T cells, B-cell-depleted T cells, or PBMCs.

Enrolled during active infection, Seattle patients were then followed longitudinally. Profiling relied on immunoSEQ multiplex PCR, and the TCRdb table lists in-frame clones only, not all of them. The profile shows about 370,000 clones, 80% to 90% of them singletons. Germline-derived CDR1 and CDR2 are SQVTM and ANQGSEA. The length of the CDR3 is 14 residues. Trimming took 4 bases from V and 6 from J; bases not matched to a gene: 7. This clone has a handful of counts. The chain joins TRBV29-1 to TRBJ2-1; 9 positions match TRBD2. Sequenced input: peripheral blood. This sequence originates from a woman between 25 and 40 years old with COVID-19, enrolled during active disease. The CDR3 reads CSVVLGLATNEQFF. DNA for the CDR3: TGCAGCGTTGTACTAGGACTAGCGACCAATGAGCAGTTCTTC.